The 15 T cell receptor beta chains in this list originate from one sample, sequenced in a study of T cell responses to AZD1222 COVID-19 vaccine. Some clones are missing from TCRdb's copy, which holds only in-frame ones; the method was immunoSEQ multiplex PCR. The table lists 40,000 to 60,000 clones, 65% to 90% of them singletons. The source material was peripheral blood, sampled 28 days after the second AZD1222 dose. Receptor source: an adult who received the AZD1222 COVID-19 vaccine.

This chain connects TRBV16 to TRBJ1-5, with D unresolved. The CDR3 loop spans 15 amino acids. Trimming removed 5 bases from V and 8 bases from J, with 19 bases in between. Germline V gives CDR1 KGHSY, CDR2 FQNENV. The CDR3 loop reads CASSYGRGPGEPQHF. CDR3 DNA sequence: TGTGCCAGCAGCTACGGGCGGGGTCCAGGAGAGCCCCAGCATTTT.

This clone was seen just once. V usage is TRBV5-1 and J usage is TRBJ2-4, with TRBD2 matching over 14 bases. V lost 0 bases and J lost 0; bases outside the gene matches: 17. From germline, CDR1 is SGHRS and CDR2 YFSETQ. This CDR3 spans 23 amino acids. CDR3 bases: TGCGCCAGCAGCTTGGGACAGGGATGGACTAGCGGGAGGTCACCAATAGCCAAAAACATTCAGTACTTC. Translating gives CASSLGQGWTSGRSPIAKNIQYF.

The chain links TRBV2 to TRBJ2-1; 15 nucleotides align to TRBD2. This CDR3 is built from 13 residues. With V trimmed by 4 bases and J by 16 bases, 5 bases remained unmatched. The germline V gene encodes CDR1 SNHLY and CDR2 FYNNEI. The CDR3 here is CASSVPGLAGGFF. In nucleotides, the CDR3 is TGTGCCAGCAGTGTCCCGGGACTAGCGGGAGGATTCTTC.

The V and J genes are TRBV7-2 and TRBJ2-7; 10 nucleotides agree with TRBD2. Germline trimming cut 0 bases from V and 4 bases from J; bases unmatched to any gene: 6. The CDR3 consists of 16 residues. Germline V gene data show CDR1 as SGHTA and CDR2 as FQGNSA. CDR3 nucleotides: TGTGCCAGCAGCTTAGCGCGGACTAGCGGATATTACGAGCAGTACTTC. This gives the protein CASSLARTSGYYEQYF.

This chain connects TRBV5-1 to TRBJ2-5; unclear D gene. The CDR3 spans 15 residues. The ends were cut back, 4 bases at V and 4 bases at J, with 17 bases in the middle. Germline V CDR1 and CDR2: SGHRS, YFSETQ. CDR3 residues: CASSPQRGPRETQYF. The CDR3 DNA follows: TGCGCCAGCAGCCCTCAAAGAGGCCCACGAGAGACCCAGTACTTC.

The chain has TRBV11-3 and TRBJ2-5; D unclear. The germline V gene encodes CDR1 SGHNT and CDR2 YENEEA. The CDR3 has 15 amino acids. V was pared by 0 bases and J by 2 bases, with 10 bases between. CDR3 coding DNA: TGTGCCAGCAGCTTAGAGGTCGACATACAAGAGACCCAGTACTTC. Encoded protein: CASSLEVDIQETQYF.

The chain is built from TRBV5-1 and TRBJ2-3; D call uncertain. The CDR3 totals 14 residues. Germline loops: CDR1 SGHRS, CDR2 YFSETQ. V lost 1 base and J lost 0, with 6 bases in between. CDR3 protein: CASSLSQSTDTQYF. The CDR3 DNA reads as TGCGCCAGCAGCTTGAGTCAGAGCACAGATACGCAGTATTTT.

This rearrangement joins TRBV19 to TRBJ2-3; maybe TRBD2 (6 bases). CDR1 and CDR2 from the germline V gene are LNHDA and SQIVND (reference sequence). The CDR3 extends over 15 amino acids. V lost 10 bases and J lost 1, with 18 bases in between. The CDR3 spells CATSDRGGGTDTQYF. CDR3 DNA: TGTGCCACTTCGGACCGCGGAGGGGGCACAGATACGCAGTATTTT.

The CDR3 loop reads CASSQDGSYNEQFF. In DNA form, the CDR3 reads TGTGCCAGCAGCCAAGATGGGAGCTACAATGAGCAGTTCTTC. The gene calls are TRBV3-1 (or the pseudogene TRBV3-2) and TRBJ2-1, with D perhaps TRBD2 (5 bases). CDR1 LGHDT and CDR2 YNNKEL come from the germline V gene (reference sequence). This CDR3 has 14 amino acids. The ends were cut back, 0 bases at V and 3 bases at J, with 6 bases in the middle.

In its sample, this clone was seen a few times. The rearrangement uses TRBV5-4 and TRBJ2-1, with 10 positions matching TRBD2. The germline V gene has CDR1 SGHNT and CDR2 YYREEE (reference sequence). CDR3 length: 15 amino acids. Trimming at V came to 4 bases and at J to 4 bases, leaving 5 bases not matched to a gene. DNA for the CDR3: TGTGCCAGCAGCCCGAGGACTAGCGGTTACAATGAGCAGTTCTTC. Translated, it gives CASSPRTSGYNEQFF. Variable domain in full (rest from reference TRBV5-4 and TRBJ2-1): ETGVTQSPTHLIKTRGQQVTLRCSSQSGHNTVSWYQQALGQGPQFIFQYYREEENGRGNFPPRFSGLQFPNYSSELNVNALELDDSALYLCASSPRTSGYNEQFFGPGTRLTVL.

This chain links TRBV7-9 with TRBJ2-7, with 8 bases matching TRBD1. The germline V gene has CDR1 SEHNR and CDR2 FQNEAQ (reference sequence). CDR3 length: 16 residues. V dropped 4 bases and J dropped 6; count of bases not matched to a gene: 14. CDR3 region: CASSSQGQGSLGEQYF. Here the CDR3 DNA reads TGTGCCAGCAGCTCCCAAGGACAGGGATCTCTTGGCGAGCAGTACTTC.

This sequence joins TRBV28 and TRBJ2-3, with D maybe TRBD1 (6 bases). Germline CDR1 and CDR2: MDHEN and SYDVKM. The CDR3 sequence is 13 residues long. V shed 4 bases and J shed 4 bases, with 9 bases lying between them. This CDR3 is CASSSEGADTQYF. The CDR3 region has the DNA TGTGCCAGCAGTTCTGAGGGGGCAGATACGCAGTATTTT.

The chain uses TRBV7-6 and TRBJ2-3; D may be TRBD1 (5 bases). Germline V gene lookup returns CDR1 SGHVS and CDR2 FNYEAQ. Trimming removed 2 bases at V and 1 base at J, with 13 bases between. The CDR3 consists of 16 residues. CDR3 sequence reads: CASSLYPQGGTDTQYF. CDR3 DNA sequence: TGTGCCAGCAGCTTATATCCCCAGGGTGGCACAGATACGCAGTATTTT.

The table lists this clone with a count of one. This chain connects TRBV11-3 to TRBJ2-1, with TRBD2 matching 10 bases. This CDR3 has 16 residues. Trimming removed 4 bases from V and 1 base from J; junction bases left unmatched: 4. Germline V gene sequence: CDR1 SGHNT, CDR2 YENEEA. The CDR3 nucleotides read TGTGCCAGCAGCTCCACTAGCGGGACGTCCTACAATGAGCAGTTCTTC. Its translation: CASSSTSGTSYNEQFF. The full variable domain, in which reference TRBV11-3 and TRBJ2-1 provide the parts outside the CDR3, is EAGVVQSPRYKIIEKKQPVAFWCNPISGHNTLYWYLQNLGQGPELLIRYENEEAVDDSQLPKDRFSAERLKGVDSTLKIQPAELGDSAVYLCASSSTSGTSYNEQFFGPGTRLTVL.

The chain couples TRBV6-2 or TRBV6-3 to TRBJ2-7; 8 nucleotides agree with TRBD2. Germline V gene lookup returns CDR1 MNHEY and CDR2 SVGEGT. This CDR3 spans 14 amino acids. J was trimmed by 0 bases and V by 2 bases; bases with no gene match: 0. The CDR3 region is CASSYSGSSYEQYF. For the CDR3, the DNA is TGTGCCAGCAGTTACAGCGGGAGCTCCTACGAGCAGTACTTC.